This section outlines one TCR beta chain sequence together with its context. Sequencing used immunoSEQ multiplex PCR; TCRdb keeps in-frame clones, though not all of them. Altogether roughly 76,000 clones are present, more than 85% being singletons, with the ten largest covering roughly 1.2%. This sample was included in a study of control samples from healthy donors and cancer patients. The CDR3 consists of 24 residues. V was trimmed by 0 bases and J by 4 bases, leaving 38 bases between them. Per germline, CDR1 SGHRS and CDR2 YFSETQ. The sequenced sample was PBMCs. The gene calls are TRBV5-1 and TRBJ2-1, with D possibly being TRBD1 (6 bases). The origin of this receptor is a woman between 35 and 50 years old with lung cancer. CDR3 region: CASSLGFGLFGTPTRGILYNEQFF. CDR3 DNA: TGCGCCAGCAGCTTGGGATTTGGTCTCTTCGGGACACCCACGAGGGGGATTCTTTACAATGAGCAGTTCTTC.